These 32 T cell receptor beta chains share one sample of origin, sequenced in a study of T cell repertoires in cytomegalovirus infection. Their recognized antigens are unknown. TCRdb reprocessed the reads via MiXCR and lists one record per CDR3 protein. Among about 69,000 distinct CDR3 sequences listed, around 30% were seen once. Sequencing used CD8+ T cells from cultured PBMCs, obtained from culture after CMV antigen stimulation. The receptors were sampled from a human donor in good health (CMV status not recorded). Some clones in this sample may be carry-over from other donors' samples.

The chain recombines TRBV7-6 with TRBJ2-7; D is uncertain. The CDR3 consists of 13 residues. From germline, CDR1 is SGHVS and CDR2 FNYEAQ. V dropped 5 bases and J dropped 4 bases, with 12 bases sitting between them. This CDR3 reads CASSPGEVYEQYF. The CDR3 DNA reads TGTGCCAGCAGCCCCGGAGAGGTTTACGAGCAGTACTTC. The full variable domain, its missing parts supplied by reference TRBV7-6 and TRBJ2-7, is GAGVSQSPRYKVTKRGQDVALRCDPISGHVSLYWYRQALGQGPEFLTYFNYEAQQDKSGLPNDRFSAERPEGSISTLTIQRTEQRDSAMYRCASSPGEVYEQYFGPGTRLTVT.

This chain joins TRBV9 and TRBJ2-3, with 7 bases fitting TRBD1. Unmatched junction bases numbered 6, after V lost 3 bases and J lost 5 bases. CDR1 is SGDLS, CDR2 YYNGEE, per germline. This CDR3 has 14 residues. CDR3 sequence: CASSGHRDRDTQYF. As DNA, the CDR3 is TGTGCCAGCAGCGGACACCGGGACAGAGATACGCAGTATTTT. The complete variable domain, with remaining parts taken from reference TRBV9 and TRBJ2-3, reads DSGVTQTPKHLITATGQRVTLRCSPRSGDLSVYWYQQSLDQGLQFLIQYYNGEERAKGNILERFSAQQFPDLHSELNLSSLELGDSALYFCASSGHRDRDTQYFGPGTRLTVL.

This chain's CDR3 is CASSYAGSAYEQYF. Here the CDR3 DNA reads TGTGCCAGCAGTTACGCAGGCAGCGCCTACGAGCAGTACTTC. The chain couples TRBV6-2 or TRBV6-3 to TRBJ2-7; the D is unclear. V lost 2 bases, J lost 2 bases, and 10 bases lay in between. The CDR3 spans 14 residues. The V gene's germline CDR1 is MNHEY and CDR2 SVGEGT.

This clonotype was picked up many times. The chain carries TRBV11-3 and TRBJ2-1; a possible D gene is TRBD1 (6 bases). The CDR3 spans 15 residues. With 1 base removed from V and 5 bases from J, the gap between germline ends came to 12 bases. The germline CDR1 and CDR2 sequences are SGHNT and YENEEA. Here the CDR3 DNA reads TGTGCCAGCAGCTTAGGGATGGGGGCCAACAATGAGCAGTTCTTC. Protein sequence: CASSLGMGANNEQFF.

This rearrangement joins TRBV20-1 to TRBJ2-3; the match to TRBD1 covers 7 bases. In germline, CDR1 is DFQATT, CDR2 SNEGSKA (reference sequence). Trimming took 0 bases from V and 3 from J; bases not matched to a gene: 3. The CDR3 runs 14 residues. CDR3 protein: CSARDLQGTDTQYF. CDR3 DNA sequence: TGCAGTGCTAGAGACTTACAGGGGACAGATACGCAGTATTTT.

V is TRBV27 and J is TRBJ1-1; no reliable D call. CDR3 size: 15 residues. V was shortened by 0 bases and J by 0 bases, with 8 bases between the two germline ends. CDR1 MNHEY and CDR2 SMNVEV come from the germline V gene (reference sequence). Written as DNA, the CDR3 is TGTGCCAGCAGTTTATCCCAAGGGCTGAACACTGAAGCTTTCTTT. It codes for CASSLSQGLNTEAFF.

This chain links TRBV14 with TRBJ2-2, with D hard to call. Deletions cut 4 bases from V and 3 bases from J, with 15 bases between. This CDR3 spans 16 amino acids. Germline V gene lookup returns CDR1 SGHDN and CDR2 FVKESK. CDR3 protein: CASSPDSHVYTGELFF. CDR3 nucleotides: TGTGCCAGCAGCCCTGACTCCCATGTATACACCGGGGAGCTGTTTTTT.

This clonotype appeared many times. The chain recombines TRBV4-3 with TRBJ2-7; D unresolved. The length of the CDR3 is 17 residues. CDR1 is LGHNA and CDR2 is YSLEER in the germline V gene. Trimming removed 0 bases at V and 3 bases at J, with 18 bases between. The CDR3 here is CASSQEWSGRILYEQYF. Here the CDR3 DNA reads TGCGCCAGCAGCCAAGAGTGGTCCGGACGGATCCTCTACGAGCAGTACTTC.

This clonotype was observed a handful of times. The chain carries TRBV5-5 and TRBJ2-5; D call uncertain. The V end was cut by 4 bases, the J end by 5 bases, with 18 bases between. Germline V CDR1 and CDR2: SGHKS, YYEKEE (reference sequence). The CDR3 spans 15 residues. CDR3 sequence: CASSPVTVMRETQYF. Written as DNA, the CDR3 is TGTGCCAGCAGCCCAGTGACGGTAATGAGGGAGACCCAGTACTTC.

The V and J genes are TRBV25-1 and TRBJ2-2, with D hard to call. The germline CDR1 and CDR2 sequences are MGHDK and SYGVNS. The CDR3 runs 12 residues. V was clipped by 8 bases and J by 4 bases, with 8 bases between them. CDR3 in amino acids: CASCSGTGELFF. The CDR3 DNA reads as TGTGCCAGCTGCTCGGGCACCGGGGAGCTGTTTTTT.

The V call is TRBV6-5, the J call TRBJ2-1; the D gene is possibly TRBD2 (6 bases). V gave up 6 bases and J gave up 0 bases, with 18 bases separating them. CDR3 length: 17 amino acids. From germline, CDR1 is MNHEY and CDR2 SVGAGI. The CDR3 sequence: CASSTDQPGVSYNEQFF. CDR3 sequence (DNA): TGTGCCAGCAGCACAGATCAGCCGGGAGTCTCCTACAATGAGCAGTTCTTC.

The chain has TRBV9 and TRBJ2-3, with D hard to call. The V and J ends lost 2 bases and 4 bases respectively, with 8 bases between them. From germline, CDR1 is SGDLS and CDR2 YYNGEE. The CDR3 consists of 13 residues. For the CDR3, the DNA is TGTGCCAGCAGCGTTTCATCCTCAGATACGCAGTATTTT. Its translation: CASSVSSSDTQYF.

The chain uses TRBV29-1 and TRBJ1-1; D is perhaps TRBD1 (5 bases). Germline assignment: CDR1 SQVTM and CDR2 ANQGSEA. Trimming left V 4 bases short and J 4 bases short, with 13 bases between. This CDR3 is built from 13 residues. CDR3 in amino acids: CSVVLEGSTEAFF. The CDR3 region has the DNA TGCAGCGTTGTTCTAGAGGGGAGCACTGAAGCTTTCTTT.

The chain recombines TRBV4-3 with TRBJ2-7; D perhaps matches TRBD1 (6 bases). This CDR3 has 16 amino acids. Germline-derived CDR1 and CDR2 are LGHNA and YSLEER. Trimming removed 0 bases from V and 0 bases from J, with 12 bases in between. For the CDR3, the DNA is TGCGCCAGCAGCCAAGACCGGGACATGAGCTCCTACGAGCAGTACTTC. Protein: CASSQDRDMSSYEQYF.

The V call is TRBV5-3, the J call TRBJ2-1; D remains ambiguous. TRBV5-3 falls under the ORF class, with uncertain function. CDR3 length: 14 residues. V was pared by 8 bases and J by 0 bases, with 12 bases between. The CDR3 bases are TGTGCCAGCAGCCCTCAAAACTCCTACAATGAGCAGTTCTTC. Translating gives CASSPQNSYNEQFF.

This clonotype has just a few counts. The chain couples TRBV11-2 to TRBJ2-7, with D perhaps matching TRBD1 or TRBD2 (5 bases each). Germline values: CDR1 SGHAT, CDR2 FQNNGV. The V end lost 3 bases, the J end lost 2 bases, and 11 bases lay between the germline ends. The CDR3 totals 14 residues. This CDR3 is CASSFGTVTYEQYF. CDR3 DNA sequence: TGTGCCAGCAGCTTCGGGACGGTAACCTACGAGCAGTACTTC.

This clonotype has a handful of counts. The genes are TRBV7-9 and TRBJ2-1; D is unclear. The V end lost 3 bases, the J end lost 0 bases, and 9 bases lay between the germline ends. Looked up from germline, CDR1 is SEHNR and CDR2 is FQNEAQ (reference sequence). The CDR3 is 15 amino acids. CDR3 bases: TGTGCCAGCAGCTTCAGTGGGGTCTCCTACAATGAGCAGTTCTTC. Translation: CASSFSGVSYNEQFF.

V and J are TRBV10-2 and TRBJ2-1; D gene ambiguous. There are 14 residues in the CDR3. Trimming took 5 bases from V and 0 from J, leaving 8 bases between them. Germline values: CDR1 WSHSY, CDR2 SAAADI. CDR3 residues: CASSSESSYNEQFF. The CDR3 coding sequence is TGCGCCAGCAGTAGTGAGAGCTCCTACAATGAGCAGTTCTTC.

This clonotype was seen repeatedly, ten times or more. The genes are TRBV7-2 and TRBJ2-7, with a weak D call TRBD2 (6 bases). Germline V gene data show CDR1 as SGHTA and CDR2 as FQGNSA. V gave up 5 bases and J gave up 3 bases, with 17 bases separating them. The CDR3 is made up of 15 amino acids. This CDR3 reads CASSPYNGGNYEQYF. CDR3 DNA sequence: TGTGCCAGCAGCCCCTATAATGGGGGGAACTACGAGCAGTACTTC.

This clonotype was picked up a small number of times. CDR3 in amino acids: CASSSSMGLQETQYF. Here the CDR3 DNA reads TGTGCCAGCAGCTCCTCCATGGGGCTGCAAGAGACCCAGTACTTC. The rearrangement links TRBV7-2 to TRBJ2-5; D may be TRBD1 (5 bases). The V gene's germline CDR1 is SGHTA and CDR2 FQGNSA. The V end lost 4 bases, the J end lost 2 bases, and 14 bases lay between the germline ends. The CDR3 has 15 residues.

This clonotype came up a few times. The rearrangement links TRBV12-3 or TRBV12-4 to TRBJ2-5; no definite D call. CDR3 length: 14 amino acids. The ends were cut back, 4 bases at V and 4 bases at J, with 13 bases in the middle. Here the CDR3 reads CASSSGSSGETQYF. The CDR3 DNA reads TGTGCCAGCAGTTCCGGGTCTTCAGGAGAGACCCAGTACTTC.

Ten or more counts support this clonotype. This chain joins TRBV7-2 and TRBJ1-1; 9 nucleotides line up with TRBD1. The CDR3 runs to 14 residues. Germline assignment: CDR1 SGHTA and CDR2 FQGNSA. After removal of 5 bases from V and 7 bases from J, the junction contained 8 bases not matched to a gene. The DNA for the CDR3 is TGTGCCAGCAGCGCTCACAGGGGGCGAGGTGAAGCTTTCTTT. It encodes CASSAHRGRGEAFF.

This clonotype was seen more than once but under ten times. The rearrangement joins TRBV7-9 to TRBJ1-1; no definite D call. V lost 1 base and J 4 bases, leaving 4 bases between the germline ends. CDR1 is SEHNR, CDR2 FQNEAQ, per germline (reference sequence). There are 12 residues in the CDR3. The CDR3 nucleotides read TGTGCCAGCAGCTTAGGGTTCACTGAAGCTTTCTTT. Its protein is CASSLGFTEAFF.

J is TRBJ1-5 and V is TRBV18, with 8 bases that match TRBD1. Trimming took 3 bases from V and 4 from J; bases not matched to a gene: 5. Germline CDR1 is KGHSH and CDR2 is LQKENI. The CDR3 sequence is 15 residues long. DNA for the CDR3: TGTGCCAGCTCACCGACAGGGGAATTGAATCAGCCCCAGCATTTT. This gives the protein CASSPTGELNQPQHF.

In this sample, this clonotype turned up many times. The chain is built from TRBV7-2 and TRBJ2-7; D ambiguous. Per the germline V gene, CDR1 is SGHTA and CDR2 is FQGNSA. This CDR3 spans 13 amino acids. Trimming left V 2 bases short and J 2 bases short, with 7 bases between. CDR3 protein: CASSLRAPYEQYF. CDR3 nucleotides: TGTGCCAGCAGCTTACGGGCCCCCTACGAGCAGTACTTC.

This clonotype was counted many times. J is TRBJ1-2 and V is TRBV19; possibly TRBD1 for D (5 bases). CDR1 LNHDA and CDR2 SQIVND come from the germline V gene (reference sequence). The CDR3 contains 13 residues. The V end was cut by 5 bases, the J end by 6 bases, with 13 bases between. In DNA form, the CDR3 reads TGTGCCAGTAGTCGGCAGGGTGGGCATGGCTACACCTTC. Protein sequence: CASSRQGGHGYTF. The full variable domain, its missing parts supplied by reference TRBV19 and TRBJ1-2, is DGGITQSPKYLFRKEGQNVTLSCEQNLNHDAMYWYRQDPGQGLRLIYYSQIVNDFQKGDIAEGYSVSREKKESFPLTVTSAQKNPTAFYLCASSRQGGHGYTFGSGTRLTVV.

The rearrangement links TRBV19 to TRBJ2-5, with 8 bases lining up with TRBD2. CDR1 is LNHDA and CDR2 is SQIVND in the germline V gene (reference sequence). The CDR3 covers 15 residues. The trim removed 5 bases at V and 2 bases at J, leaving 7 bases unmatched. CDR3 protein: CASSPRGGTQETQYF. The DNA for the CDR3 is TGTGCCAGTAGTCCCCGGGGGGGAACTCAAGAGACCCAGTACTTC.

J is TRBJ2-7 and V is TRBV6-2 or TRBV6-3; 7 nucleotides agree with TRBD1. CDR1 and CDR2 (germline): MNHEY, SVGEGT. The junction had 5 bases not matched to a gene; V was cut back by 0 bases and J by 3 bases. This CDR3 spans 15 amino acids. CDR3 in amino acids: CASSYSRDSGYEQYF. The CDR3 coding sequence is TGTGCCAGCAGTTACTCCCGGGACAGCGGCTACGAGCAGTACTTC.

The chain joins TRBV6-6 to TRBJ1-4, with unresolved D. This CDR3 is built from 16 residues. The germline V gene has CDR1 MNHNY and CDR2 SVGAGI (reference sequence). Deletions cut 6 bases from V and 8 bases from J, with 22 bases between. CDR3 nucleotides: TGTGCCAGCAGCCCCCTCGGCCCTATTGTGAAAGAAAAACTGTTTTTT. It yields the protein CASSPLGPIVKEKLFF.

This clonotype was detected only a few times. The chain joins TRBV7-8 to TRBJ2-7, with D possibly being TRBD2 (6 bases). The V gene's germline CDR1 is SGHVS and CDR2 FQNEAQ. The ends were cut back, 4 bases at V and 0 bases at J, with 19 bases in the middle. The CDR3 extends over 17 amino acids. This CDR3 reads CASSSLPVRDFSYEQYF. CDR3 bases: TGTGCCAGCAGCTCCCTTCCGGTTAGGGACTTCTCCTACGAGCAGTACTTC.

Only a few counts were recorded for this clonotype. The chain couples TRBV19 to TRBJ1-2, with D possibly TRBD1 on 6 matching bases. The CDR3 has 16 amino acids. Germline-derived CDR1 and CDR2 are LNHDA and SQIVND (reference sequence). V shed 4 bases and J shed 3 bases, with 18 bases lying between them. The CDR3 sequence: CASSTPRDMYDYGYTF. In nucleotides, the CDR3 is TGTGCCAGTAGTACTCCTCGGGACATGTACGACTATGGCTACACCTTC.

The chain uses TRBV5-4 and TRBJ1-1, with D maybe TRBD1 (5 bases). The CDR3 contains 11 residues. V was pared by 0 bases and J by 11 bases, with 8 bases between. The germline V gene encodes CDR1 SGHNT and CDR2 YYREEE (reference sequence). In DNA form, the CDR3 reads TGTGCCAGCAGCTTGGGCGAGGGGGCTTTCTTT. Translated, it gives CASSLGEGAFF.